This record covers a single T cell receptor beta chain. This CDR3 comprises 17 residues. Germline trimming cut 0 bases from V and 3 bases from J; bases unmatched to any gene: 8. Germline V gene data show CDR1 as SGHVS and CDR2 as FQNEAQ. The data were taken from a study of OX40 agonist ivuxolimab in advanced cancers. Some clones are missing from TCRdb's copy, which holds only in-frame ones; the method was immunoSEQ multiplex PCR. The repertoire holds around 20,000 clones, 90% seen once, with around 45% in the top ten. The sequence was collected from an adult with an advanced solid tumor such as melanoma, head and neck, liver or kidney cancer. This specimen was CD4+ or CD8+ T cells sorted from blood, taken in a trial of the OX40 agonist ivuxolimab. The V call is TRBV7-8, the J call TRBJ2-1; 7 nucleotides agree with TRBD2. The CDR3 region has the DNA TGTGCCAGCAGCTTAGCAAGCGGGACGAGACACTACAATGAGCAGTTCTTC. It encodes CASSLASGTRHYNEQFF.